Listed here is a single T cell receptor (beta chain). The germline V gene encodes CDR1 SGDLS and CDR2 YYNGEE. The CDR3 consists of 13 residues. Trimming shortened V by 4 bases and J by 4 bases, and 11 bases separated the two germline ends. This entry is derived from a study of blood T cell repertoires in COVID-19. Measured with immunoSEQ multiplex PCR; TCRdb has only the in-frame clones, and not every one. Among approximately 200,000 clones listed, about 90% were seen once. The chain carries TRBV9 and TRBJ1-2; possibly TRBD1 for D (6 bases). This clonotype originated in a woman in her thirties who had recovered from COVID-19. The sequenced material came from PBMCs or T cells enriched from blood (not recorded which). In nucleotides, the CDR3 is TGTGCCAGCAGCCAGGACAGCCTCTATGGCTACACCTTC. Its translation is CASSQDSLYGYTF.